The present T cell receptor beta chain was sequenced within a study of cytomegalovirus exposure and HLA in healthy donors. Study-level points and caveats: Earlier analysis yielded a pattern in which most TCR beta V segments were productive about 87% or about 30% of the time. Later, an analysis showed that TCR beta chains associated with HLA were more clonally expanded than others that were equally common.

The CDR3 is 14 amino acids. CDR1 is MNHEY and CDR2 is SMNVEV in the germline V gene (reference sequence). Trimming stripped 2 bases from V and 3 bases from J, with 8 bases between. On this clone itself: Antigen specificity is unknown.

Primers included in the PCR were 60 Vbeta and 13 Jbeta primers. Clones were read by immunoSEQ multiplex PCR, and TCRdb kept only the in-frame ones, dropping some. The sample includes roughly 120,000 clones, less than 85% seen only once; the top ten take approximately 16%. The donors were healthy bone marrow donors. The receptor was derived from a man between 45 and 60 years old in good health and CMV-seropositive. This chain connects TRBV27 to TRBJ1-5, with a tentative D call TRBD1 (6 bases). Material for sequencing was PBMCs. CDR3 coding DNA: TGTGCCAGCAGTTTAACAGGGAACAATCAGCCCCAGCATTTT. Protein sequence: CASSLTGNNQPQHF.